The rows below give T cell receptor beta chains drawn from one sample of a study of identical twins. MiXCR, run by TCRdb on the 5' RACE reads, gives a single entry per CDR3 protein. The data contain around 680,000 distinct CDR3 sequences, less than 10% of them seen just once; the ten biggest clones take up more than 0.75%. These same data were also listed under a study on yellow fever vaccine responses in identical twins.

Sequences were obtained from PBMCs. The receptors were sampled from a woman aged 18-29 years in good health. Each CDR3 is given with its conserved first and last residue. Fields, in order: V gene, D gene, J gene, clone size, CDR3 protein, CDR3 DNA. D genes are given only for firm matches. Clone sizes are given selectively: once, few, many, or a class where the clone is expanded.

>TRBV28|TRBD1|TRBJ2-7|many
CASRAGTGGPNEQYF
TGTGCCAGCAGGGCCGGGACAGGGGGCCCGAACGAGCAGTACTTC
>TRBV2|-|TRBJ1-2|-
CASSEVTGNYGYTF
TGTGCCAGCAGTGAAGTAACAGGGAACTATGGCTACACCTTC
>TRBV7-8|-|TRBJ2-1|few
CASSYPGRAGGGNEQFF
TGTGCCAGCAGCTACCCCGGAAGGGCAGGGGGGGGAAATGAGCAGTTCTTC
>TRBV10-3|-|TRBJ1-4|few
CAISEATTNEKLFF
TGTGCCATCAGCGAAGCTACAACTAATGAAAAACTGTTTTTT
>TRBV27|TRBD1|TRBJ2-7|-
CASRWTGASYEQYF
TGTGCCAGCAGATGGACAGGGGCGTCCTACGAGCAGTACTTC
>TRBV4-1|TRBD2|TRBJ2-1|few
CASSQASGLAGIIFF
TGCGCCAGCAGCCAGGCCTCGGGACTAGCGGGAATTATCTTCTTC
>TRBV20-1|-|TRBJ2-2|many
CSAQRQTNTGELFF
TGCAGTGCCCAACGGCAGACGAACACCGGGGAGCTGTTTTTT
>TRBV6-5|-|TRBJ2-3|few
CASSSTDRRGTQYF
TGTGCCAGCAGTTCCACGGACAGACGAGGTACGCAGTATTTT
>TRBV7-9|-|TRBJ2-2|-
CASSSSIGGTGELFF
TGTGCCAGCAGCTCGAGTATTGGTGGCACCGGGGAGCTGTTTTTT
>TRBV7-9|TRBD1|TRBJ2-1|few
CASSLAGTGIFF
TGTGCCAGCAGCTTAGCTGGGACAGGGATTTTCTTC
>TRBV6-2/TRBV6-3|TRBD2|TRBJ2-3|-
CASTKPLIRGLAETDTQYF
TGTGCCAGCACTAAGCCTCTGATCCGCGGACTAGCGGAGACAGATACGCAGTATTTT
>TRBV9|-|TRBJ2-1|many
CASSVVGSSYNEQFF
TGTGCCAGCAGCGTAGTAGGGAGCTCCTACAATGAGCAGTTCTTC
>TRBV20-1|-|TRBJ2-1|-
CSARDPLTTTYNEQFF
TGCAGTGCTAGAGATCCGCTTACTACCACCTACAATGAGCAGTTCTTC
>TRBV6-2/TRBV6-3|-|TRBJ2-4|few
CASSGDRNIQYF
TGTGCCAGCTCAGGGGATCGGAACATTCAGTACTTC
>TRBV27|-|TRBJ2-3|few
CASRRGTRTDTQYF
TGTGCCAGCAGGCGGGGTACCCGCACAGATACGCAGTATTTT
>TRBV27|-|TRBJ2-7|-
CASSLSTPVGSSYEQYF
TGTGCCAGCAGTTTATCGACTCCGGTAGGGAGCTCCTACGAGCAGTACTTC
>TRBV4-1|-|TRBJ2-7|many
CASSQTTSGQLYEQYF
TGCGCCAGCAGCCAGACGACCTCCGGACAGCTTTACGAGCAGTACTTC
>TRBV5-1|-|TRBJ1-1|-
CASSLGVTENTEAFF
TGCGCCAGCAGCTTGGGGGTGACAGAGAACACTGAAGCTTTCTTT
>TRBV6-1|-|TRBJ1-2|many
CASSPLDKPNYGYTF
TGTGCCAGCAGTCCTCTAGACAAACCGAACTATGGCTACACCTTC
>TRBV6-2/TRBV6-3|-|TRBJ2-5|many
CASRQSWTDQETQYF
TGTGCCAGCCGCCAATCCTGGACAGACCAAGAGACCCAGTACTTC
>TRBV7-2|-|TRBJ2-7|few
CASRGPHSYEQYF
TGTGCCAGCAGAGGACCCCACTCCTACGAGCAGTACTTC
>TRBV7-2|-|TRBJ1-4|few
CASSLYGSTNEKLFF
TGTGCCAGCAGCTTATATGGGTCGACTAATGAAAAACTGTTTTTT
>TRBV10-1|-|TRBJ2-5|few
CASSEFTAQETQYF
TGCGCCAGCAGTGAGTTCACAGCCCAAGAGACCCAGTACTTC
>TRBV5-1|-|TRBJ2-3|-
CASSEGETDTQYF
TGCGCCAGCTCCGAAGGGGAGACAGATACGCAGTATTTT
>TRBV7-9|TRBD1|TRBJ2-5|many
CASSLQGVKETQYF
TGTGCCAGCAGCTTACAGGGGGTAAAGGAGACCCAGTACTTC
>TRBV11-2|-|TRBJ2-6|many
CASSLGYSGANVLTF
TGTGCCAGCAGCTTAGGTTATTCTGGGGCCAACGTCCTGACTTTC
>TRBV28|-|TRBJ1-2|few
CASRGGAGVYGYTF
TGTGCCAGCAGGGGGGGGGCAGGGGTCTATGGCTACACCTTC
>TRBV28|TRBD1|TRBJ2-2|-
CASTPRGGGGGELFF
TGTGCCAGCACCCCGCGAGGGGGCGGTGGCGGGGAGCTGTTTTTT
>TRBV20-1|-|TRBJ2-3|few
CSAREAGIGDTQYF
TGCAGTGCTAGAGAGGCGGGAATCGGCGATACGCAGTATTTT
>TRBV12-3/TRBV12-4|TRBD1|TRBJ2-7|few
CASSLWDRYEQYF
TGTGCCAGCAGTCTATGGGACAGGTACGAGCAGTACTTC
>TRBV4-3|-|TRBJ2-1|many
CASSQDLGDLMGAYNEQFF
TGCGCCAGCAGCCAAGATTTGGGGGACCTGATGGGTGCCTACAATGAGCAGTTCTTC
>TRBV27|TRBD2|TRBJ2-1|-
CASSLPSTSGSRLFF
TGTGCCAGCAGTTTACCCAGTACTAGCGGGAGCCGGCTGTTCTTC
>TRBV11-2|-|TRBJ2-2|many
CASSLGLPGELFF
TGTGCCAGCAGCTTAGGGTTGCCCGGGGAGCTGTTTTTT
>TRBV12-3/TRBV12-4|TRBD1|TRBJ2-7|few
CASRQGQVYEQYF
TGTGCCAGTCGACAGGGTCAGGTCTACGAGCAGTACTTC
>TRBV5-1|-|TRBJ2-3|few
CASSTGGAQGRDTQYF
TGCGCCAGCAGCACCGGTGGGGCACAGGGAAGGGATACGCAGTATTTT
>TRBV5-1|TRBD1|TRBJ1-1|few
CASSLRQGPNTEAFF
TGCGCCAGCAGCCTTCGACAGGGGCCGAACACTGAAGCTTTCTTT
>TRBV7-9|-|TRBJ2-3|few
CASSLRDSRPTDTQYF
TGTGCCAGCAGCTTAAGGGACTCCCGACCCACAGATACGCAGTATTTT
>TRBV6-2/TRBV6-3|TRBD2|TRBJ2-2|few
CASTVFRLAGANGELFF
TGTGCCAGCACGGTCTTTCGGTTAGCGGGAGCTAACGGGGAGCTGTTTTTT
>TRBV28|TRBD1|TRBJ2-3|few
CASSLTGGVTDTQYF
TGTGCCAGCAGTCTTACAGGGGGCGTCACAGATACGCAGTATTTT
>TRBV10-3|TRBD2|TRBJ2-5|many
CAISEERTSGQETQYF
TGTGCCATCAGTGAGGAGAGGACTAGCGGTCAAGAGACCCAGTACTTC
>TRBV12-3/TRBV12-4|-|TRBJ1-2|few
CASSLGDPGLYYGYTF
TGTGCCAGCAGTTTAGGGGACCCGGGGCTATACTATGGCTACACCTTC
>TRBV5-1|-|TRBJ2-5|-
CASSLGGPRQETQYF
TGCGCCAGCAGCCTCGGGGGACCAAGACAAGAGACCCAGTACTTC
>TRBV12-3/TRBV12-4|-|TRBJ2-2|few
CASTLLGAVTGELFF
TGTGCCAGCACTTTACTAGGGGCGGTTACCGGGGAGCTGTTTTTT
>TRBV6-5|TRBD2|TRBJ2-3|-
CASSYGGGGRADTQYF
TGTGCCAGCAGTTACGGCGGGGGGGGCCGAGCAGATACGCAGTATTTT
>TRBV6-2/TRBV6-3|-|TRBJ2-1|many
CASSYRGPLEQFF
TGTGCCAGCAGTTACCGAGGACCCCTTGAGCAGTTCTTC
>TRBV27|-|TRBJ2-1|few
CASSPPPGLLNNEQFF
TGTGCCAGCAGTCCCCCCCCAGGACTTCTCAACAATGAGCAGTTCTTC
>TRBV7-8|-|TRBJ2-2|once
CASSSALSRGELFF
TGTGCCAGCAGCTCTGCCCTCTCGCGCGGGGAGCTGTTTTTT
>TRBV5-1|-|TRBJ2-2|many
CASSALLGGYTGELFF
TGCGCCAGCAGCGCCCTTCTCGGCGGTTACACCGGGGAGCTGTTTTTT
>TRBV6-1|TRBD1|TRBJ1-5|-
CASSEGQGKNQPQHF
TGTGCCAGCAGTGAGGGACAGGGAAAGAATCAGCCCCAGCATTTT
>TRBV14|-|TRBJ2-1|many
CASSPNYGTSPYNEQFF
TGTGCCAGCAGCCCCAACTATGGGACCTCTCCCTACAATGAGCAGTTCTTC
>TRBV7-3|TRBD2|TRBJ2-5|-
CASSPKGSAGGFETQYF
TGTGCCAGCAGCCCGAAAGGTTCAGCGGGGGGGTTCGAGACCCAGTACTTC
>TRBV20-1|TRBD1|TRBJ2-1|-
CSARKPGQGVYNEQFF
TGCAGTGCTAGGAAACCGGGACAGGGGGTTTACAATGAGCAGTTCTTC
>TRBV2|-|TRBJ2-3|-
CANARADSTDTQYF
TGTGCCAACGCCCGAGCGGATAGCACAGATACGCAGTATTTT
>TRBV7-6|TRBD1|TRBJ1-1|-
CASSLAESGGDTEAFF
TGTGCCAGCAGCTTAGCGGAGTCAGGGGGTGACACTGAAGCTTTCTTT
>TRBV6-6|-|TRBJ2-1|-
CASSWVIGTEQFF
TGTGCCAGCAGTTGGGTGATAGGGACCGAGCAGTTCTTC
>TRBV29-1|TRBD1|TRBJ2-3|few
CSGNRGRGTDTQYF
TGCAGCGGGAACAGGGGGCGCGGCACAGATACGCAGTATTTT
>TRBV11-2|-|TRBJ1-1|few
CASSSLSVHTEAFF
TGTGCCAGCAGCTCTTTATCGGTGCACACTGAAGCTTTCTTT
>TRBV12-3/TRBV12-4|TRBD1|TRBJ1-5|-
CACSPARDRGMGSNQPQHF
TGTGCCTGCAGTCCCGCCCGGGACAGGGGGATGGGAAGCAATCAGCCCCAGCATTTT
>TRBV7-3|-|TRBJ2-2|-
CASSLIDTPGVAGELFF
TGTGCCAGCAGCTTAATCGATACCCCGGGGGTTGCCGGGGAGCTGTTTTTT
>TRBV7-9|TRBD2|TRBJ2-1|-
CASSLGRGTSVDNEQFF
TGTGCCAGCAGCTTGGGTCGGGGGACTAGCGTCGACAATGAGCAGTTCTTC